These 5 T cell receptor beta chains were sequenced from one sample in a study of Ad26.COV2.S vaccination and SARS-CoV-2 variants. Repertoires were generated with immunoSEQ multiplex PCR, while TCRdb's copy carries only in-frame clones and drops some. The sample lists 350,000 to 500,000 clones; 80% to 95% were seen once. The treatment here: 19 received Ad26.COV2.S at low or high dose, single or two shots; about 5 received placebo; per-sample allocation not given. At day 63 after the first vaccine or placebo injection, samples were drawn. Sequenced material: peripheral blood, taken in a trial of Ad26.COV2.S vaccine versus placebo. The receptors stem from a person between 18 and 59 years old who received the Ad26.COV2.S COVID-19 vaccine or a placebo.

V gene TRBV6-1 combines with J gene TRBJ1-5; D possibly corresponds to TRBD1 (5 bases). V shed 0 bases and J shed 2 bases, with 11 bases lying between them. This CDR3 region has 16 residues. Germline assignment: CDR1 MNHNS and CDR2 SASEGT. The CDR3 region is CASSEAAGGGNQPQHF. The DNA for the CDR3 is TGTGCCAGCAGTGAAGCTGCGGGGGGGGGCAATCAGCCCCAGCATTTT.

In DNA, the CDR3 is TGCGCCAGCAGCCCAACGACCTACCTGCTAGAGACCCAGTACTTC. It encodes CASSPTTYLLETQYF. The chain uses TRBV4-3 and TRBJ2-5, with D unclear. Germline CDR1 and CDR2: LGHNA and YSLEER. The CDR3 has 15 amino acids. The V and J ends lost 4 bases and 4 bases respectively, with 16 bases between them.

The chain couples TRBV28 to TRBJ2-6; no definite D call. V gave up 3 bases and J gave up 0 bases, with 6 bases separating them. Germline values: CDR1 MDHEN, CDR2 SYDVKM. The CDR3 spans 15 residues. The CDR3 sequence: CASSLSPSGANVLTF. The CDR3 DNA is TGTGCCAGCAGTTTGTCCCCCTCTGGGGCCAACGTCCTGACTTTC.

There are a few counts of this clone. This chain uses TRBV19 with TRBJ1-5, with D unclear. The germline gives CDR1 LNHDA, CDR2 SQIVND (reference sequence). With 0 bases removed from V and 4 bases from J, the gap between germline ends came to 10 bases. The CDR3 is made up of 15 amino acids. The CDR3, as DNA: TGTGCCAGTAGTATAGAAGGAGTCAGAAATCAGCCCCAGCATTTT. Its protein product is CASSIEGVRNQPQHF.

This chain links TRBV30 with TRBJ1-3, with no clear D. Trimming stripped 1 base from V and 0 bases from J, with 16 bases between. Germline lookup yields CDR1 GTSNPN and CDR2 SVGIG (reference sequence). The CDR3 covers 17 residues. The CDR3 DNA sequence: TGTGCCTGGAGTGGACCAGTGGTGGCTAACTCTGGAAACACCATATATTTT. Residues: CAWSGPVVANSGNTIYF.